The T cell receptor (beta chain) described here comes from a study of identifying expanded T cells in peripheral blood. V was trimmed by 3 bases and J by 0 bases, leaving 8 bases between them. Germline CDR1 MNHNY, CDR2 SVGAGI (reference sequence). The length of the CDR3 is 14 residues. Profiled with immunoSEQ multiplex PCR; TCRdb holds only in-frame clones, not every one. The data show about 47,000 clones, around 82% seen once. This clone showed up just a few times. This chain links TRBV6-6 with TRBJ1-1, with a tentative D call TRBD1 (6 bases). The receptor was derived from a person aged 18 to 75 in good health. Material for sequencing was blood. CDR3 nucleotides: TGTGCCAGCAGTTATCAGGGGATGAACACTGAAGCTTTCTTT. As protein: CASSYQGMNTEAFF.